The 19 T cell receptor beta chains listed next were all sequenced from one sample in a study of T cells expressing NK-cell markers. Each CDR3 protein gets one entry in TCRdb, which reprocessed the 5' RACE reads and gives no DNA. The table for this sample gives approximately 460,000 distinct CDR3 sequences. Sequencing was performed on blood T cells: a sorted CD56 or NKG2C T cell subset, CD4+ or CD8+ T cells, or bulk PBMC T cells (not recorded which). These receptors all stem from a woman between 18 and 75 years old in good health.

The chain carries TRBV7-6 and TRBJ2-1; the D call from TCRdb, TRBD2, cannot be confirmed without DNA. This CDR3 comprises 12 residues. Germline V lookup: CDR1 SGHVS, CDR2 FNYEAQ. The CDR3 protein is CASSTSGPPAFF.

This sequence joins TRBV7-9 and TRBJ2-3; TCRdb proposes TRBD1, but this gene call is untestable without DNA. This CDR3 has 14 residues. CDR1 is SEHNR, CDR2 FQNEAQ, per germline (reference sequence). The CDR3 sequence: CASSSGPVTDTQYF. Together with reference TRBV7-9 and TRBJ2-3, the CDR3 gives the full variable domain: DTGVSQNPRHKITKRGQNVTFRCDPISEHNRLYWYRQTLGQGPEFLTYFQNEAQLEKSRLLSDRFSAERPKGSFSTLEIQRTEQGDSAMYLCASSSGPVTDTQYFGPGTRLTVL.

This chain links TRBV7-2 with TRBJ2-7. CDR3 length: 14 amino acids. Germline V lookup: CDR1 SGHTA, CDR2 FQGNSA. Here the CDR3 reads CASSLMEGLYEQYF.

V is TRBV12-3 or TRBV12-4 and J is TRBJ2-3; TCRdb lists TRBD2, though no DNA is available to test this call. The CDR3 is made up of 16 amino acids. CDR3 in amino acids: CASRTGTSGRGDTQYF.

Here the CDR3 reads CASSLALGSLETQYF. V usage is TRBV7-9 and J usage is TRBJ2-5. The CDR3 is 15 residues long. Germline V gene sequence: CDR1 SEHNR, CDR2 FQNEAQ (reference sequence).

CDR3 sequence: CASSRQGQASTDTQYF. This sequence joins TRBV19 and TRBJ2-3; as DNA is missing, the TRBD1 call by TCRdb cannot be tested. The CDR3 loop spans 16 amino acids. Per the germline V gene, CDR1 is LNHDA and CDR2 is SQIVND (reference sequence). Using reference TRBV19 and TRBJ2-3 for the parts outside the CDR3, the full variable domain is DGGITQSPKYLFRKEGQNVTLSCEQNLNHDAMYWYRQDPGQGLRLIYYSQIVNDFQKGDIAEGYSVSREKKESFPLTVTSAQKNPTAFYLCASSRQGQASTDTQYFGPGTRLTVL.

The rearrangement uses TRBV6-1 and TRBJ2-7. The CDR3 spans 15 residues. CDR1 MNHNS and CDR2 SASEGT come from the germline V gene. CDR3 sequence reads: CASSEILTVSYEQYF.

The rearrangement uses TRBV13 and TRBJ2-7; TCRdb selects TRBD1, and the lack of DNA leaves this call unchecked. The CDR3 consists of 14 residues. From germline, CDR1 is PRHDT and CDR2 FYEKMQ (reference sequence). The CDR3 loop reads CASSLAGVRNEQYF.

This sequence joins TRBV20-1 and TRBJ2-3; TCRdb gives TRBD2 as the D gene, but with no DNA this cannot be confirmed. The CDR3 covers 13 residues. Per the germline V gene, CDR1 is DFQATT and CDR2 is SNEGSKA (reference sequence). Here the CDR3 reads CSARVPQGDTQYF.

The genes are TRBV11-2 and TRBJ2-3; the D call of TRBD2 rests on TCRdb alone, since no DNA is present to check it. The CDR3 length is 18 residues. Germline V lookup: CDR1 SGHAT, CDR2 FQNNGV. The CDR3 reads CASSTGTSGPSQADTQYF.

V usage is TRBV10-3 and J usage is TRBJ2-7. Germline V gives CDR1 ENHRY, CDR2 SYGVKD. The CDR3 totals 14 residues. CDR3 protein: CAISEGVAGIEQYF.

V is TRBV27 and J is TRBJ1-6. This CDR3 is built from 14 residues. Looked up from germline, CDR1 is MNHEY and CDR2 is SMNVEV (reference sequence). The CDR3 sequence is CASSLSILNSPLHF.

The chain carries TRBV4-3 and TRBJ2-3; there is no DNA to check the TCRdb D call of TRBD1. The length of the CDR3 is 14 residues. Per the germline V gene, CDR1 is LGHNA and CDR2 is YSLEER. This chain's CDR3 is CASSTSLPADTQYF.

The CDR3 spells CASSAGQGFTEAFF. This sequence joins TRBV19 and TRBJ1-1; without DNA, the TCRdb call of TRBD1 cannot be checked. Germline V gene lookup returns CDR1 LNHDA and CDR2 SQIVND (reference sequence). CDR3 size: 14 residues.

The chain is built from TRBV19 and TRBJ1-2; TCRdb reports TRBD1, a call that lacks DNA to check it against. CDR3 size: 13 residues. Germline V gene lookup returns CDR1 LNHDA and CDR2 SQIVND (reference sequence). The CDR3: CASSIVTGDGYTF.

The J gene is TRBJ2-5, the V gene TRBV14; TCRdb selects TRBD2, and the lack of DNA leaves this call unchecked. Germline assignment: CDR1 SGHDN and CDR2 FVKESK. This CDR3 has 15 amino acids. CDR3 protein: CASSQVTGGGETQYF.

The gene calls are TRBV6-1 and TRBJ2-2; lacking DNA, the TRBD1 call made by TCRdb goes unchecked. Germline loops: CDR1 MNHNS, CDR2 SASEGT. The CDR3 runs 15 residues. The CDR3 sequence is CASRPDRGVGGELFF.

The chain employs TRBV12-3 or TRBV12-4 and TRBJ1-5; TCRdb picks TRBD1, but there is no DNA to check that call. The CDR3 extends over 16 amino acids. This CDR3 reads CASSSTGGTSNQPQHF.

This chain uses TRBV6-5 with TRBJ2-5; TCRdb's D call, TRBD1, is unchecked because there is no DNA. The CDR3 is 16 amino acids. Germline CDR1 MNHEY, CDR2 SVGAGI. The CDR3 here is CASSYVGGRRQETQYF.